The 7 T cell receptor beta chains reported below all come from one sample, sequenced in a study of early T cells in non-severe SARS-CoV-2 infection. TCRdb reanalysed the 5' RACE reads using MiXCR and keeps one entry per CDR3 protein. The sample yields roughly 53,000 distinct CDR3 sequences, 7.5% to 9.5% seen once. The material sequenced was whole blood, taken at baseline. The receptor source for this set is an adult who was a healthcare worker with PCR-confirmed SARS-CoV-2 infection or an uninfected control (not recorded which).

This clonotype was observed a few times. The V call is TRBV10-2, the J call TRBJ2-1, with a possible D match to TRBD2 (6 bases). Trimming removed 6 bases at V and 9 bases at J, with 9 bases between. The CDR3 is 11 amino acids. Germline CDR1 is WSHSY and CDR2 is SAAADI. The CDR3 reads CASSVGGEQFF. The CDR3, as DNA: TGCGCCAGCAGCGTGGGGGGTGAGCAGTTCTTC.

The chain links TRBV4-1 to TRBJ1-4; maybe TRBD1 (5 bases). Germline assignment: CDR1 MGHRA and CDR2 YSYEKL. The CDR3 consists of 16 residues. V lost 4 bases, J lost 0 bases, and 12 bases lay in between. The CDR3 DNA follows: TGCGCCAGCAGCCTGGTACAGGTTGCAACTAATGAAAAACTGTTTTTT. Its translation is CASSLVQVATNEKLFF.

This clonotype was detected ten times or more. V is TRBV4-2 and J is TRBJ2-7, with unresolved D. The V and J ends lost 1 base and 3 bases respectively, with 7 bases between them. This CDR3 has 13 amino acids. Germline assignment: CDR1 LGHNA and CDR2 YNFKEQ. The CDR3 DNA sequence: TGTGCCAGCAGCCAAGGAGACAACTACGAGCAGTACTTC. It encodes CASSQGDNYEQYF.

This clonotype has ten or more counts. The V call is TRBV6-1, the J call TRBJ2-1, with 13 nucleotides matching TRBD2. V lost 7 bases to trimming and J lost 7 bases; unmatched junction nucleotides: 4. This CDR3 is built from 14 residues. Germline CDR1 reads MNHNS; CDR2 reads SASEGT. CDR3 nucleotides: TGTGCCAGCAAAACTAGCGGGAGGGCTAATGAGCAGTTCTTC. This encodes CASKTSGRANEQFF.

This clonotype was found a few times. This chain links TRBV7-8 with TRBJ2-2; TRBD2 agrees at 9 bases. V dropped 10 bases and J dropped 3; count of bases not matched to a gene: 6. CDR1 is SGHVS, CDR2 FQNEAQ, per germline. The CDR3 has 14 residues. For the CDR3, the DNA is TGTGCCACGGCGCGGGGGGGTTACACCGGGGAGCTGTTTTTT. Encoded protein: CATARGGYTGELFF.

This clonotype showed up many times. This chain connects TRBV11-2 to TRBJ2-1; tentative D call: TRBD1 (5 bases). Per germline, CDR1 SGHAT and CDR2 FQNNGV. The CDR3 consists of 15 residues. The ends were cut back, 1 base at V and 8 bases at J, with 15 bases in the middle. CDR3 sequence reads: CASSLVGQRGDEQFF. CDR3 in DNA: TGTGCCAGCAGCTTAGTAGGGCAAAGGGGCGATGAGCAGTTCTTC.

This chain links TRBV2 with TRBJ1-5; D perhaps matches TRBD1 (6 bases). The germline CDR1 and CDR2 sequences are SNHLY and FYNNEI. Trimming pared 6 bases from V and 0 bases from J, leaving 12 bases between. CDR3 length: 15 amino acids. The DNA for the CDR3 is TGTGCCAGCAGGACAGGAACATATAGCAATCAGCCCCAGCATTTT. Amino acid sequence: CASRTGTYSNQPQHF.